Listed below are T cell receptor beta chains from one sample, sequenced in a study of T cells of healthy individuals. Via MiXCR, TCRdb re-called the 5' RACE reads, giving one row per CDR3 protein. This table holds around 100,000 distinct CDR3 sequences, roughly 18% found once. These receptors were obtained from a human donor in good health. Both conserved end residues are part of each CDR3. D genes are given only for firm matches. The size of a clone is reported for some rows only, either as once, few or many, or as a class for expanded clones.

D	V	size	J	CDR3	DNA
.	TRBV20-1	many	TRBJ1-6	CSASPGGEVSPLHF	TGCAGTGCTAGCCCCGGGGGAGAAGTATCACCCCTCCACTTT
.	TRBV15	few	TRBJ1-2	CATSSPGGYGYTF	TGTGCCACCAGCAGCCCCGGGGGCTATGGCTACACCTTC
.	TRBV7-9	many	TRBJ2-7	CASSLGAYEQYF	TGTGCCAGCAGCTTAGGAGCGTACGAGCAGTACTTC
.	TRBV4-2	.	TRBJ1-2	CASSQDTRDYYGYTF	TGTGCCAGCAGCCAAGATACCAGGGATTACTATGGCTACACCTTC
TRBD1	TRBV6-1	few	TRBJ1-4	CASSGGQGNEKLFF	TGTGCCAGCAGTGGGGGACAGGGAAACGAAAAACTGTTTTTT
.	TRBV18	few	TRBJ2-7	CASSPSTQETYEQYF	TGTGCCAGCTCACCCTCTACCCAAGAGACCTACGAGCAGTACTTC
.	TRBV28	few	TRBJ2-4	CASDSNTNIQYF	TGTGCCTCGGACAGCAACACAAACATTCAGTACTTC
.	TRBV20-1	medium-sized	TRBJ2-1	CSASYLDGNEQFF	TGCAGTGCCTCTTACCTAGACGGGAATGAGCAGTTCTTC
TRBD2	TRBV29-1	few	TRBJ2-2	CSVEDAGGATGELFF	TGCAGCGTTGAAGATGCGGGGGGGGCCACCGGGGAGCTGTTTTTT
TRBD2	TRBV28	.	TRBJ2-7	CASSSWRAGGYEQYF	TGTGCCAGCAGTTCTTGGAGGGCGGGAGGTTACGAGCAGTACTTC
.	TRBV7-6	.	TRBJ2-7	CASSRDEGYEQYF	TGTGCCAGCAGCCGTGATGAGGGCTACGAGCAGTACTTC
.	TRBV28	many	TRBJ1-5	CASSLGLFSDF	TGTGCCAGCAGTCTAGGACTGTTCTCGGATTTT
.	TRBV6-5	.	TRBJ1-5	CASSLYRANQPQHF	TGTGCCAGCAGCCTTTACAGGGCCAATCAGCCCCAGCATTTT
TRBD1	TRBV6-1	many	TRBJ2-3	CASEGQGTDTQYF	TGTGCCAGCGAGGGACAGGGCACAGATACGCAGTATTTT
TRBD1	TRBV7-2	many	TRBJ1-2	CASSLGTGAGYTF	TGTGCCAGCAGCTTAGGGACAGGGGCTGGCTACACCTTC
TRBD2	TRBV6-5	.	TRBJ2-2	CASGRERAGELFF	TGTGCCAGCGGGAGGGAGCGTGCCGGGGAGCTGTTTTTT
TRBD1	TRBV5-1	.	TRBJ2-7	CASSPQGAYEQYF	TGCGCCAGCAGCCCTCAGGGGGCCTACGAGCAGTACTTC
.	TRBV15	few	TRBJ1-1	CATSPTVGGRTEAFF	TGTGCCACCAGCCCGACGGTAGGGGGGAGGACTGAAGCTTTCTTT
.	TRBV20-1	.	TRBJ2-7	CSAPRDFNYEQYF	TGCAGTGCTCCCAGGGACTTTAACTACGAGCAGTACTTC
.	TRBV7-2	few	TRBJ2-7	CASSFRSAYEQYF	TGTGCCAGCAGCTTCAGGTCGGCCTACGAGCAGTACTTC
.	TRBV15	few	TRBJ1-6	CATSRDAGRNSPLHF	TGTGCCACCAGCAGAGATGCAGGGCGTAATTCACCCCTCCACTTT
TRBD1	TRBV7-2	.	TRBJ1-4	CASSIDRARKLFF	TGTGCCAGCAGCATTGACAGGGCCCGGAAACTGTTTTTT
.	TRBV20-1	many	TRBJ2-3	CSARPRTLSTDTQYF	TGCAGTGCTAGACCGCGGACTTTAAGCACAGATACGCAGTATTTT
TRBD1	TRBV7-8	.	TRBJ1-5	CASNRGQGQPQHF	TGTGCCAGCAACAGGGGGCAAGGTCAGCCCCAGCATTTT
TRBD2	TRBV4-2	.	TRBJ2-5	CASSQVGGAGDPGETQYF	TGTGCCAGCAGCCAAGTCGGGGGGGCAGGGGACCCCGGAGAGACCCAGTACTTC